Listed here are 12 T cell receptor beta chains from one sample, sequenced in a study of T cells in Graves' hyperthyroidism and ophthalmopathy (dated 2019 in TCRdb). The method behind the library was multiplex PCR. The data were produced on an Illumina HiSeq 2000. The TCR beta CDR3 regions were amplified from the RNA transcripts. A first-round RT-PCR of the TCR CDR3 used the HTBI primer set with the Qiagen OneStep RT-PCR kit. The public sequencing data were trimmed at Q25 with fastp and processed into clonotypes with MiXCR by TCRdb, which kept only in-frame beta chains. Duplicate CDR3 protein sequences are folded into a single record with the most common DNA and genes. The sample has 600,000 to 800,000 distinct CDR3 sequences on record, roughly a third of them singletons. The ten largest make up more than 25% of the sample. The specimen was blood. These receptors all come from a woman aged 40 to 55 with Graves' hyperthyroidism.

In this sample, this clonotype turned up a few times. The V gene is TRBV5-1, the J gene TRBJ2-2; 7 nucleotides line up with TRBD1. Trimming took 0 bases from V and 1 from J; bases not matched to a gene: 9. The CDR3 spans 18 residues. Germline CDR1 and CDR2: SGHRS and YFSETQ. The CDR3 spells CASSLVWVRQGNTGELFF. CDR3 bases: TGCGCCAGCAGCTTGGTGTGGGTGAGACAGGGGAACACCGGGGAGCTGTTTTTT.

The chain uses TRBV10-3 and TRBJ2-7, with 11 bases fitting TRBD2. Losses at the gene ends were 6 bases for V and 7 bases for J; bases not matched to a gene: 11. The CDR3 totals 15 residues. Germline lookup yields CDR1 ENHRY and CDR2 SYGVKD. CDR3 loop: CAIRTTSGTLDEQYF. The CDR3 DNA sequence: TGTGCCATCAGGACGACTAGCGGGACACTCGATGAGCAGTACTTC.

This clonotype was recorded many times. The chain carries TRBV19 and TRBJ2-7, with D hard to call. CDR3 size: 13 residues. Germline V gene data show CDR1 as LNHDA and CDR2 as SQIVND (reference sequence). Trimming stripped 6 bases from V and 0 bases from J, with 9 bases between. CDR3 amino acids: CASSWLGSYEQYF. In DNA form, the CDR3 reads TGTGCCAGTAGCTGGTTGGGCTCCTACGAGCAGTACTTC.

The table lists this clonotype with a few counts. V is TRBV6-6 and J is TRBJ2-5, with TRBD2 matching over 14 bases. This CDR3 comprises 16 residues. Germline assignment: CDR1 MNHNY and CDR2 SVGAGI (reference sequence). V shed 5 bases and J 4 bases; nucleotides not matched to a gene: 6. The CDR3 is CASSLPGLAGVETQYF. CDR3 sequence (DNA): TGTGCCAGCAGTCTGCCGGGACTAGCGGGAGTAGAGACCCAGTACTTC.

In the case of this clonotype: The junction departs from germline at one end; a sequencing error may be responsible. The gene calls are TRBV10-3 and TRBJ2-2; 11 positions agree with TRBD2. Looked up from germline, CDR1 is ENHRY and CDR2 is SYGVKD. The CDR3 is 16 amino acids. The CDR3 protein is CASSSGTSGTTGELFF. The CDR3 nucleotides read TGTGCCAGCAGTAGTGGGACTAGCGGAACCACCGGGGAGCTGTTTTTT.

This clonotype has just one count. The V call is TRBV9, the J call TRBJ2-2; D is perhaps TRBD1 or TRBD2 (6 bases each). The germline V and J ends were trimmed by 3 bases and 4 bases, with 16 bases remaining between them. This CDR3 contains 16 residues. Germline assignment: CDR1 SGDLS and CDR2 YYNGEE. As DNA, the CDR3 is TGTGCCAGCAGCGACCATAGCAGGGGACTCACCGGGGAGCTGTTTTTT. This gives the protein CASSDHSRGLTGELFF.

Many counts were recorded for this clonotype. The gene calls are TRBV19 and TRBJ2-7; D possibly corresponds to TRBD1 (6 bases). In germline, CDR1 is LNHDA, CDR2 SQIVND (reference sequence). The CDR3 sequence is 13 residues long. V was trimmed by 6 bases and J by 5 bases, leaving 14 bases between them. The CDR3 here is CASSLGAGDEQYF. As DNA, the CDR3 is TGTGCCAGTAGCCTTGGGGCAGGGGACGAGCAGTACTTC.

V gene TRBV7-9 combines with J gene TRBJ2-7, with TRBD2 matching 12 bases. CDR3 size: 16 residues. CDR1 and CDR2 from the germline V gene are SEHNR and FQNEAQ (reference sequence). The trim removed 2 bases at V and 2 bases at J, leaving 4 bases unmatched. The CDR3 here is CASSLRLAGGAYEQYF. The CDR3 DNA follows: TGTGCCAGCAGCTTACGCCTAGCGGGGGGGGCCTACGAGCAGTACTTC.

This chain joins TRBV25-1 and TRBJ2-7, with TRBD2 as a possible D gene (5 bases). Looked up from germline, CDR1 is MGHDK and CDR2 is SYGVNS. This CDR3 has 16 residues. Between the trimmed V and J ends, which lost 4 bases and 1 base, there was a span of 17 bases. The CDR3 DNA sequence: TGTGCCAGCAGTGCTCGGACCGAGGGCACTTCCTACGAGCAGTACTTC. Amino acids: CASSARTEGTSYEQYF.

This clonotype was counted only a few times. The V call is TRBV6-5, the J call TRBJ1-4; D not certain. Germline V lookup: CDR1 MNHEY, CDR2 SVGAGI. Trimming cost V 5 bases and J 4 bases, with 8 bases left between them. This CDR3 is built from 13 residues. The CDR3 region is CASSDGYNEKLFF. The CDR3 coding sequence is TGTGCCAGCAGTGACGGATATAATGAAAAACTGTTTTTT.

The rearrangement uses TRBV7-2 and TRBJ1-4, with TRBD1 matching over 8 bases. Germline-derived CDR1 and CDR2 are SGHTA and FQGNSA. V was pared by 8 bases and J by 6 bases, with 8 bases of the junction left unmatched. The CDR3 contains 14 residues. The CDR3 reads CASAAGQGDEKLFF. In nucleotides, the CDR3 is TGTGCCAGCGCAGCAGGACAGGGAGATGAAAAACTGTTTTTT.

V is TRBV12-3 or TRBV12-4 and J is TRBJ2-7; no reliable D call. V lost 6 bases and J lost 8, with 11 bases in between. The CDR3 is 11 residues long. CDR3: CASSSTFQQYF. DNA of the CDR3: TGTGCCAGCAGCTCTACCTTCCAGCAGTACTTC.